These T cell receptor beta chains were read from a single sample in a study of T cells in Graves' hyperthyroidism and ophthalmopathy. A single record per CDR3 protein comes from TCRdb applying MiXCR to the multiplex PCR reads. Of 400,000 to 500,000 distinct CDR3 sequences listed, roughly an eighth were seen once; the top ten hold about 5%. Sequenced material: blood. The source is a woman between 18 and 29 years old with Graves' hyperthyroidism. Each CDR3 is given with its conserved first and last residue. The order of the fields is V gene, clone size, CDR3 length, J gene, CDR3 protein. Not every row has a clone size; where given, it reads once, few, many or a size class.

TRBV30	-	12	TRBJ2-1	CAWSAGRGEQFF
TRBV4-1	-	14	TRBJ2-7	CARVRPVEGYEQYF
TRBV24-1	-	13	TRBJ2-6	CATSGSGANVLTF
TRBV7-9	-	15	TRBJ2-2	CASSPLAPDTGELFF
TRBV28	many	13	TRBJ1-1	CASTEGMNTEAFF
TRBV20-1	many	13	TRBJ2-3	CSGVLMITDTQYF
TRBV9	few	13	TRBJ2-7	CASSIDWGGEQYF
TRBV9	once	13	TRBJ1-1	CASGGQGGTEAFF
TRBV12-5	many	15	TRBJ2-5	CASGLAIAGTETQYF
TRBV9	few	15	TRBJ2-1	CASSVALGKNNEQFF
TRBV7-9	many	14	TRBJ2-7	CASSPWTGGYEQYF
TRBV7-2	many	14	TRBJ1-1	CASSLTGSNTEAFF
TRBV15	many	15	TRBJ2-3	CATSGLAGGTDTQYF
TRBV20-1	many	14	TRBJ2-1	CSALTGSSYNEQFF
TRBV6-1	-	13	TRBJ1-1	CASSKGLYTEAFF
TRBV2	many	14	TRBJ2-3	CARDLAGRTDTQYF
TRBV12-3/TRBV12-4	-	19	TRBJ2-2	CASSLLGLAGGPNTGELFF
TRBV28	many	15	TRBJ2-3	CASSPQGLGADTQYF
TRBV6-5	many	22	TRBJ1-5	CASSYTFGPTDRGDRVEQPQHF
TRBV6-1	many	16	TRBJ2-3	CASKLPLAGVPDTQYF
TRBV20-1	many	14	TRBJ2-7	CSAAGPRSSYEQYF
TRBV7-6	many	20	TRBJ2-3	CASSLAGLATLGAGTDTQYF
TRBV29-1	-	12	TRBJ1-2	CSVSWSQYGYTF
TRBV5-1	once	16	TRBJ2-2	CASSQLPGSGTGELFF
TRBV5-1	many	16	TRBJ1-1	CASSHGGRSLNTEAFF
TRBV29-1	many	12	TRBJ2-3	CSVGSSKYTQYF
TRBV14	few	14	TRBJ1-2	CASSQDGTGYGYTF